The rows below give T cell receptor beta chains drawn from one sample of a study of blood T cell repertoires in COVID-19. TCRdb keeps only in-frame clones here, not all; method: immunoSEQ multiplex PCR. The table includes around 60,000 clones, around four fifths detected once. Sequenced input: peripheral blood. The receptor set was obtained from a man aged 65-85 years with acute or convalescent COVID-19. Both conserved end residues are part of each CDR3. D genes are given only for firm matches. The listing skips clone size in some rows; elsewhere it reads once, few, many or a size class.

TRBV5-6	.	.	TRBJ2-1	TGTGCCAGCAGCTTGGGACTCAACAATGAGCAGTTCTTC	CASSLGLNNEQFF
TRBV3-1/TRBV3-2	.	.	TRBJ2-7	TGTGCCAGCAGCCAAGAAACGAGCGGAGCCTACGAGCAGTACTTC	CASSQETSGAYEQYF
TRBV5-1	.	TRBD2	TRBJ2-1	TGCGCCAGCAGCTTGGTAGGTAGCGGGGACTACAATGAGCAGTTCTTC	CASSLVGSGDYNEQFF
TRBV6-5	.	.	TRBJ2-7	TGTGCCAGCAGTTACTCGGGGGCGGTGACGTACTTC	CASSYSGAVTYF
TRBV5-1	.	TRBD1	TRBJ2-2	TGCGCCAGCAGCTTTCAGGGGGATACCGGGGAGCTGTTTTTT	CASSFQGDTGELFF
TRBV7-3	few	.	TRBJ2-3	TGTGCCAGCAGCTTTCTAGGCTCCGAGACAGATACGCAGTATTTT	CASSFLGSETDTQYF
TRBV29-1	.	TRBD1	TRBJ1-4	TGCAGCGTTTGGCAGGGGGATGAAAAACTGTTTTTT	CSVWQGDEKLFF
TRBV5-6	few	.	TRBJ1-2	TGTGCCAGCAGCTTGGGTCGGGGTGAGGACTATGGCTACACCTTC	CASSLGRGEDYGYTF
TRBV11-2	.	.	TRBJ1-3	TGTGCCAGCAGCTGGACAGACTCTGGAAACACCATATATTTT	CASSWTDSGNTIYF
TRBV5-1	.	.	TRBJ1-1	TGCGCCAGCAGCCCCGGACAGTTAGTGAACACTGAAGCTTTCTTT	CASSPGQLVNTEAFF
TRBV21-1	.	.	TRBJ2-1	TGTGCCAGCAGCAAAGTAGACGGACAGGGGGGCCAGGGGAATGAGCAGTTCTTC	CASSKVDGQGGQGNEQFF
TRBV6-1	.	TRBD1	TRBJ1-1	TGTGCCAGCAGTGAAAGGGACAGGGGGCATGGAGCTTTCTTT	CASSERDRGHGAFF
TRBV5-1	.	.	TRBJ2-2	TGCGCCAGCAGCCCGTGGACACCTAACACCGGGGAGCTGTTTTTT	CASSPWTPNTGELFF
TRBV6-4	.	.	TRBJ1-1	TGTGCCAGCAATTACAGGGAAAGGAACACTGAAGCTTTCTTT	CASNYRERNTEAFF
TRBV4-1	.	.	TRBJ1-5	TGCGCCAGCAGCCAAGAAAGCGGCAATCAGCCCCAGCATTTT	CASSQESGNQPQHF
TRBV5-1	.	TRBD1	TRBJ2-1	TGCGCCAGCAGCAGCAGTCCGGGACAGGGGTATGAGCAGTTCTTC	CASSSSPGQGYEQFF
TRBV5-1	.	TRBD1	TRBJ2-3	TGCGCCAGCAGCCCGGGACAGGGCACAGATACGCAGTATTTT	CASSPGQGTDTQYF
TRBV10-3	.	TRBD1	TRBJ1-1	TGTGCCATCATTAGGGGGCAGGGCACTGAAGCTTTCTTT	CAIIRGQGTEAFF
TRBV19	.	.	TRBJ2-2	TGTGCCAGTAGTGTCTATGACACCGGGGAGCTGTTTTTT	CASSVYDTGELFF
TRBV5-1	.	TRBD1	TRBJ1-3	TGCGCCAGCAGCTTGACAGGACAGGGTGACGGAAACACCATATATTTT	CASSLTGQGDGNTIYF
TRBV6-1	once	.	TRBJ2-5	TGTGCCAGCAGTGAAGCGTGGTGGGCCTTGGTGGCCCAGTACTTC	CASSEAWWALVAQYF
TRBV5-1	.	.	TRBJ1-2	TGCGCCAGCAGCCCGGACCCGGGACTCCCAGCCTATGGCTACACCTTC	CASSPDPGLPAYGYTF
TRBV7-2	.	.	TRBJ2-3	TGTGCCAGCACACCATTAACTGATACGCAGTATTTT	CASTPLTDTQYF
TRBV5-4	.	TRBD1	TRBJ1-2	TGTGCCAGCAGCCCGGGGACAGGGAACTATGGCTACACCTTC	CASSPGTGNYGYTF
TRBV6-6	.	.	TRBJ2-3	TGTGCCAGCAGTTACCCCCCCCCTAGCACAGATACGCAGTATTTT	CASSYPPPSTDTQYF
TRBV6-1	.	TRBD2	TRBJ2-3	TGTGCCAGCAGTGTTGGGGCCCTCCCGGGACTAGCTGCAGATACGCAGTATTTT	CASSVGALPGLAADTQYF
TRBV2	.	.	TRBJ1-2	TGTGCCAGCGCAAAAGAGGTAACAGGTGAAGGCTACACCTTC	CASAKEVTGEGYTF
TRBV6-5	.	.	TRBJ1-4	TGTGCCAGCAGGCGAAATCAGGCTACGGGGGAAAAACTGTTTTTT	CASRRNQATGEKLFF
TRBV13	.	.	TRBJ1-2	TGTGCCAGCAGCAGAAGTTGGTCGGGAGAGGGTGGCTACACCTTC	CASSRSWSGEGGYTF
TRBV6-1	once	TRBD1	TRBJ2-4	TGTGCCAGCAGTGAGGGACAGGGGGCGATCGCCAAAAACATTCAGTACTTC	CASSEGQGAIAKNIQYF
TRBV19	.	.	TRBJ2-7	TGTGCCAGTAGTATACCGGGGAACTACGAGCAGTACTTC	CASSIPGNYEQYF
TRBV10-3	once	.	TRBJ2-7	TGTGCCATCAGTGATACAGTCTCCTACGAGCAGTACTTC	CAISDTVSYEQYF
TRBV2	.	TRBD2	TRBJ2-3	TGTGCCAGCAGTGAAGGCGGGGGGGCGACAGATACGCAGTATTTT	CASSEGGGATDTQYF
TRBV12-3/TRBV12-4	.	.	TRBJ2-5	TGTGCCAGCAGTTTGGACAGCCAAGAGACCCAGTACTTC	CASSLDSQETQYF
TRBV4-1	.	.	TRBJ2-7	TGCGCCAGCAGCCGAGAAGGGGGGGCCTCCTACGAGCAGTACTTC	CASSREGGASYEQYF
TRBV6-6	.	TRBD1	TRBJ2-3	TGTGCCAGCAGTCACCCACCGGGACAGTTAAGGGATACGCAGTATTTT	CASSHPPGQLRDTQYF